The clone carrying this TCR beta chain came up many times. TCR alpha and beta CDR3 regions were amplified from RNA using iRepertoire nested multiplex PCR. One entry per CDR3 protein, called by TCRdb with MiXCR from the multiplex PCR reads. The sample has around 190,000 distinct CDR3 sequences; approximately 30% are singletons. This sample was included in a study of glioma-infiltrating T cells. This CDR3 contains 15 residues. V was pared by 4 bases and J by 1 base, with 9 bases of the junction left unmatched. Germline V gene data show CDR1 as DFQATT and CDR2 as SNEGSKA (reference sequence). This chain joins TRBV20-1 and TRBJ1-1; 7 bases are shared with TRBD1. Specimen: glioma tissue, nonneoplastic brain tissue, or PBMCs (not recorded which). The TCR was taken from a human donor with low-grade glioma or glioblastoma, undergoing nonglioma brain surgery, or in good health (not recorded which). The CDR3 protein is CSATLGQLGNTEAFF. For the CDR3, the DNA is TGCAGTGCTACCTTGGGACAGCTTGGGAACACTGAAGCTTTCTTT.